Each of the 7 T cell receptor beta chains below was sequenced from the same sample in a study of identical twins. TCRdb recomputed calls from the 5' RACE reads with MiXCR, one row per CDR3 protein. The sample lists about 340,000 distinct CDR3 sequences, around 12% occurring once. Separately, the same data were catalogued under a study of yellow fever vaccine responses in identical twins.

Sequencing input: CD8+ T cells sorted from blood. The receptors come from a woman aged 18 to 35 in good health.

The rearrangement joins TRBV7-2 to TRBJ2-7; weak D call: TRBD1 (6 bases). This CDR3 region has 15 residues. V lost 5 bases and J lost 3, with 17 bases in between. Looked up from germline, CDR1 is SGHTA and CDR2 is FQGNSA. The CDR3, as DNA: TGTGCCAGCAGCACTCGGGACACAGCCGGCTACGAGCAGTACTTC. Its protein is CASSTRDTAGYEQYF.

This chain links TRBV12-3 or TRBV12-4 with TRBJ2-1; 7 bases align to TRBD2. This CDR3 is built from 16 residues. The V gene end was trimmed by 3 bases and the J gene end by 4 bases; junction bases not matched to a gene: 9. CDR3 DNA: TGTGCCAGCAGTTTGGGGGGGTTTACGGTTTACAATGAGCAGTTCTTC. The encoded protein is CASSLGGFTVYNEQFF.

This clonotype appeared a few times. V usage is TRBV27 and J usage is TRBJ2-2; the D gene is possibly TRBD1 (6 bases). Trimming shortened V by 2 bases and J by 4 bases, and 8 bases separated the two germline ends. The CDR3 is made up of 14 amino acids. CDR1 is MNHEY, CDR2 SMNVEV, per germline (reference sequence). The CDR3 region is CASSLQGPTGELFF. The CDR3 DNA follows: TGTGCCAGCAGTTTACAGGGGCCCACCGGGGAGCTGTTTTTT.

This clonotype has at least ten counts. The chain links TRBV5-5 to TRBJ1-2; tentative D call: TRBD1 (5 bases). The length of the CDR3 is 13 residues. Per the germline V gene, CDR1 is SGHKS and CDR2 is YYEKEE (reference sequence). With 4 bases removed from V and 5 bases from J, the gap between germline ends came to 12 bases. CDR3 residues: CASSPGRLYGYTF. In DNA, the CDR3 is TGTGCCAGCAGCCCAGGGAGGTTGTATGGCTACACCTTC.

This clonotype occurred many times. V gene TRBV4-1 combines with J gene TRBJ1-4, with 7 bases that match TRBD1. Germline V CDR1 and CDR2: MGHRA, YSYEKL. The CDR3 has 14 amino acids. The J segment lost 8 bases and the V segment lost 4 bases, leaving 7 bases of the junction unmatched. The CDR3 loop reads CASSPERGREKLFF. In DNA form, the CDR3 reads TGCGCCAGCAGCCCTGAGAGGGGGCGAGAAAAACTGTTTTTT.

This clonotype was seen only a few times. The chain joins TRBV28 to TRBJ2-2, with 8 bases aligning to TRBD2. The germline CDR1 and CDR2 sequences are MDHEN and SYDVKM. V shed 3 bases and J 0 bases; nucleotides not matched to a gene: 6. This CDR3 is 17 amino acids long. The CDR3 region is CASSFRGGPANTGELFF. DNA for the CDR3: TGTGCCAGCAGTTTTCGCGGGGGGCCCGCGAACACCGGGGAGCTGTTTTTT.

The gene calls are TRBV6-2 or TRBV6-3 and TRBJ2-3; TRBD2 might be the D (6 bases). The V end lost 10 bases, the J end lost 0 bases, and 14 bases lay between the germline ends. Germline V lookup: CDR1 MNHEY, CDR2 SVGEGT. This CDR3 has 14 residues. The CDR3 coding sequence is TGTGCCACCTCGGGGGTGGGGAGCACAGATACGCAGTATTTT. Amino acids: CATSGVGSTDTQYF.